Shown below are 25 T cell receptor beta chains from a single sample sequenced in a study of T cell responses to AZD1222 COVID-19 vaccine. This table comes from immunoSEQ multiplex PCR, and its TCRdb copy is limited to in-frame clones, with some not included. Of roughly 150,000 clones listed, 80% to 90% were seen once; the top ten hold about 8.9%. This specimen consisted of peripheral blood, obtained 28 days after the second AZD1222 dose. These receptor sequences come from an adult who received the AZD1222 COVID-19 vaccine.

The V call is TRBV28, the J call TRBJ2-5, with a weak D call TRBD2 (5 bases). From germline, CDR1 is MDHEN and CDR2 SYDVKM. With 3 bases removed from V and 9 bases from J, the gap between germline ends came to 8 bases. The CDR3 runs 11 residues. The DNA of the CDR3 is TGTGCCAGCAGTTTTATGAGGGCCCAGTACTTC. Protein sequence: CASSFMRAQYF. The entire variable domain, with the rest obtained from reference TRBV28 and TRBJ2-5, is as follows: DVKVTQSSRYLVKRTGEKVFLECVQDMDHENMFWYRQDPGLGLRLIYFSYDVKMKEKGDIPEGYSVSREKKERFSLILESASTNQTSMYLCASSFMRAQYFGPGTRLLVL.

The chain has TRBV12-3 or TRBV12-4 and TRBJ1-1; D is uncertain. The length of the CDR3 is 13 residues. V lost 5 bases and J lost 5, with 12 bases in between. The CDR3 spells CASSPPGWTEAFF. The DNA for the CDR3 is TGTGCCAGCAGTCCACCGGGATGGACTGAAGCTTTCTTT.

This sequence joins TRBV30 and TRBJ2-3; the D is unclear. Germline V gene sequence: CDR1 GTSNPN, CDR2 SVGIG (reference sequence). This CDR3 is built from 13 residues. Trimming took 5 bases from V and 1 from J, leaving 10 bases between them. In DNA form, the CDR3 reads TGTGCCTGGGGACCCCCCGGCACAGATACGCAGTATTTT. Translated, it gives CAWGPPGTDTQYF.

J is TRBJ1-1 and V is TRBV28, with D unresolved. The CDR3 contains 12 residues. CDR1 and CDR2 (germline): MDHEN, SYDVKM. V lost 4 bases, J lost 4 bases, and 7 bases lay in between. CDR3 sequence: CASSSRITEAFF. The DNA for the CDR3 is TGTGCCAGCAGTTCCCGCATCACTGAAGCTTTCTTT.

This clone was detected only once. This chain links TRBV6-5 with TRBJ2-7; TRBD2 aligns across 9 bases. The CDR3 has 15 residues. V shed 2 bases and J 3 bases; nucleotides not matched to a gene: 5. Germline V gene lookup returns CDR1 MNHEY and CDR2 SVGAGI. The CDR3 coding sequence is TGTGCCAGCAGTTACGCGGGGACTAGCAGCTACGAGCAGTACTTC. Its translation is CASSYAGTSSYEQYF.

The gene calls are TRBV10-1 and TRBJ1-6; no firm D call. Trimming stripped 4 bases from V and 7 bases from J, with 14 bases between. CDR3 length equals 15 residues. Per the germline V gene, CDR1 is WNHNN and CDR2 is SYGVQD (reference sequence). DNA of the CDR3: TGCGCCAGCAGTGGAGAGTGTACCGAGAATTCACCCCTCCACTTT. Its translation: CASSGECTENSPLHF.

The chain links TRBV4-1 to TRBJ2-1, with D unclear. Germline CDR1 is MGHRA and CDR2 is YSYEKL. Between the trimmed V and J ends, which lost 1 base and 13 bases, there was a span of 8 bases. CDR3 length: 11 residues. In nucleotides, the CDR3 is TGCGCCAGCAGCCAAGGTTTCGAACAGTTCTTC. This gives the protein CASSQGFEQFF.

This chain's CDR3 is CATSRDLGPGAPEEAFF. Here the CDR3 DNA reads TGTGCCACCAGCAGAGATCTAGGGCCAGGGGCACCGGAGGAAGCTTTCTTT. This chain joins TRBV15 and TRBJ1-1; the D gene is possibly TRBD1 (6 bases). The germline V gene has CDR1 LNHNV and CDR2 YYDKDF (reference sequence). Trimming stripped 0 bases from V and 8 bases from J, with 22 bases between. The length of the CDR3 is 17 residues.

In DNA form, the CDR3 reads TGTGCCAGCAGTCTTAGGGGTCCAACAGGGGGCCGTCAAGAGACCCAGTACTTC. It is translated as CASSLRGPTGGRQETQYF. J is TRBJ2-5 and V is TRBV27; 9 bases are shared with TRBD1. This CDR3 region has 18 residues. Germline V gives CDR1 MNHEY, CDR2 SMNVEV (reference sequence). The J segment lost 2 bases and the V segment lost 5 bases, leaving 15 bases of the junction unmatched.

A few counts support this clone. The gene calls are TRBV6-4 and TRBJ2-2, with D possibly matching TRBD1 (6 bases). The CDR3 totals 18 residues. Trimming removed 2 bases from V and 3 bases from J, with 19 bases in between. Germline lookup yields CDR1 MRHNA and CDR2 SNTAGT. CDR3 bases: TGTGCCAGCAGTGACCCCCAATCTGGCAGGGGCGACACCGGGGAGCTGTTTTTT. The encoded protein is CASSDPQSGRGDTGELFF.

The chain links TRBV7-6 to TRBJ1-4; TRBD1 is a possible D gene (5 bases). Germline lookup yields CDR1 SGHVS and CDR2 FNYEAQ. The CDR3 runs 15 residues. V shed 2 bases and J shed 12 bases, with 19 bases lying between them. The CDR3 loop reads CASSLLTGPEGQLFF. The CDR3 region has the DNA TGTGCCAGCAGCTTACTTACGGGGCCTGAGGGACAACTGTTTTTT.

This clone was picked up a small number of times. The chain carries TRBV9 and TRBJ2-7; 9 bases are a match to TRBD2. V lost 4 bases, J lost 4 bases, and 9 bases stayed unmatched. Germline V gene data show CDR1 as SGDLS and CDR2 as YYNGEE. The CDR3 sequence is 15 residues long. CDR3: CASSSQTSGKYEQYF. The CDR3 DNA reads TGTGCCAGCAGCTCACAGACTAGCGGAAAATACGAGCAGTACTTC.

The J gene is TRBJ2-1, the V gene TRBV9; 8 bases fit TRBD1. This CDR3 region has 15 residues. Trimming cost V 3 bases and J 2 bases; bases outside gene matches: 4. CDR1 is SGDLS, CDR2 YYNGEE, per germline. CDR3 loop: CASSADRATYNEQFF. The DNA for the CDR3 is TGTGCCAGCAGCGCGGACAGGGCTACCTACAATGAGCAGTTCTTC.

Of note for this clone: Relative to the germline gene, one junction end is altered; a read error may explain this. The chain uses TRBV19 and TRBJ2-3; unclear D gene. Per the germline V gene, CDR1 is LNHDA and CDR2 is SQIVND (reference sequence). This CDR3 comprises 14 residues. CDR3 protein: CASSSPQSKDTQYF. In DNA form, the CDR3 reads TGTGCCAGTAGTTCACCGCAGAGCAAAGATACGCAGTATTTT.

The rearrangement uses TRBV28 and TRBJ1-4, with TRBD1 matching over 10 bases. This CDR3 comprises 16 residues. Looked up from germline, CDR1 is MDHEN and CDR2 is SYDVKM. J was trimmed by 6 bases and V by 4 bases; bases with no gene match: 8. CDR3 nucleotide sequence: TGTGCCAGCAGTTCCCCGGGACAGGGGCGGTATGAAAAACTGTTTTTT. It translates to CASSSPGQGRYEKLFF.

CDR3 in DNA: TGTGCCAGTAGTATAGAGGCTAGCGGGAGCAATGAGCAGTTCTTC. This sequence encodes CASSIEASGSNEQFF. The gene calls are TRBV19 and TRBJ2-1; 10 bases fit TRBD2. CDR1 and CDR2 (germline): LNHDA, SQIVND (reference sequence). V trimming: 0 bases; J trimming: 6 bases; junction bases outside the gene matches: 2. The CDR3 loop spans 15 amino acids.

The genes are TRBV6-2 or TRBV6-3 and TRBJ1-5; D is possibly TRBD1 (5 bases). This CDR3 has 15 residues. Per germline, CDR1 MNHEY and CDR2 SVGEGT. Between the trimmed V and J ends, which lost 7 bases and 4 bases, there was a span of 17 bases. This CDR3 reads CASNPGRASNQPQHF. The CDR3 DNA is TGTGCCAGCAACCCAGGCAGGGCGTCAAATCAGCCCCAGCATTTT.

The chain joins TRBV18 to TRBJ2-3, with D hard to call. The V end was cut by 3 bases, the J end by 3 bases, with 19 bases between. The CDR3 totals 17 residues. Germline V gives CDR1 KGHSH, CDR2 LQKENI. This chain's CDR3 is CASSPPPQRGKTDTQYF. In nucleotides, the CDR3 is TGTGCCAGCTCACCCCCCCCGCAACGTGGTAAAACAGATACGCAGTATTTT.

This chain connects TRBV28 to TRBJ1-1; D not certain. The CDR3 consists of 12 residues. V gave up 3 bases and J gave up 4 bases, with 6 bases separating them. Per germline, CDR1 MDHEN and CDR2 SYDVKM. CDR3 in DNA: TGTGCCAGCAGTTTGAAGACCACTGAAGCTTTCTTT. This gives the protein CASSLKTTEAFF.

This chain connects TRBV2 to TRBJ2-1; 10 bases align to TRBD2. In germline, CDR1 is SNHLY, CDR2 FYNNEI. V dropped 5 bases and J dropped 10; count of bases not matched to a gene: 8. The CDR3 is 14 residues long. The DNA of the CDR3 is TGTGCCAGCAGTAACAGACCGACTAGCGGGGAGCAGTTCTTC. This encodes CASSNRPTSGEQFF.

Comments on this clone: Other DNA sequences of this sample code for an identical CDR3. The rearrangement uses TRBV3-1 (or the pseudogene TRBV3-2) and TRBJ1-1; 7 bases are shared with TRBD1. The CDR3 extends over 14 amino acids. With V trimmed by 6 bases and J by 4 bases, 8 bases remained unmatched. Germline V lookup: CDR1 LGHDT, CDR2 YNNKEL (reference sequence). The CDR3 DNA follows: TGTGCCAGCAGTCGACAGGGAGTCGGCACTGAAGCTTTCTTT. It yields the protein CASSRQGVGTEAFF.

The rearrangement joins TRBV11-2 to TRBJ2-1, with TRBD2 identical over 7 bases. Trimming cost V 3 bases and J 8 bases; bases outside gene matches: 13. This CDR3 region has 16 residues. Per the germline V gene, CDR1 is SGHAT and CDR2 is FQNNGV. CDR3 nucleotide sequence: TGTGCCAGCAGCTTCGGCCGGAAAGCGGGATTCTATGAGCAGTTCTTC. Translating gives CASSFGRKAGFYEQFF.

This chain uses TRBV27 with TRBJ1-4; 10 bases match TRBD1. Germline V gene lookup returns CDR1 MNHEY and CDR2 SMNVEV (reference sequence). V trimming: 5 bases; J trimming: 7 bases; junction bases outside the gene matches: 19. The CDR3 has 19 residues. CDR3 DNA: TGTGCCAGCAGTACTTCTACCGACAGGGGGCAGGGAGTTGGTGAAAAACTGTTTTTT. Translating it yields CASSTSTDRGQGVGEKLFF.

This rearrangement joins TRBV30 to TRBJ1-6; TRBD1 aligns across 8 bases. V gave up 5 bases and J gave up 6 bases; unmatched junction bases: 9. This CDR3 is built from 15 residues. The germline V gene has CDR1 GTSNPN and CDR2 SVGIG (reference sequence). CDR3 region: CAWAEQGGFNSPLHF. CDR3 bases: TGTGCCTGGGCGGAACAGGGGGGATTTAATTCACCCCTCCACTTT. The variable domain in full, with the rest retrieved from reference TRBV30 and TRBJ1-6, is SQTIHQWPATLVQPVGSPLSLECTVEGTSNPNLYWYRQAAGRGLQLLFYSVGIGQISSEVPQNLSASRPQDRQFILSSKKLLLSDSGFYLCAWAEQGGFNSPLHFGNGTRLTVT.

The chain joins TRBV5-4 to TRBJ1-5, with no clear D. Per the germline V gene, CDR1 is SGHNT and CDR2 is YYREEE (reference sequence). V shed 1 base and J shed 8 bases, with 10 bases lying between them. The CDR3 length is 13 residues. CDR3 protein: CASSLKGKEPQHF. CDR3 coding DNA: TGTGCCAGCAGCTTGAAGGGTAAGGAGCCCCAGCATTTT. Looking up the rest from reference TRBV5-4 and TRBJ1-5 gives the full variable domain: ETGVTQSPTHLIKTRGQQVTLRCSSQSGHNTVSWYQQALGQGPQFIFQYYREEENGRGNFPPRFSGLQFPNYSSELNVNALELDDSALYLCASSLKGKEPQHFGDGTRLSIL.